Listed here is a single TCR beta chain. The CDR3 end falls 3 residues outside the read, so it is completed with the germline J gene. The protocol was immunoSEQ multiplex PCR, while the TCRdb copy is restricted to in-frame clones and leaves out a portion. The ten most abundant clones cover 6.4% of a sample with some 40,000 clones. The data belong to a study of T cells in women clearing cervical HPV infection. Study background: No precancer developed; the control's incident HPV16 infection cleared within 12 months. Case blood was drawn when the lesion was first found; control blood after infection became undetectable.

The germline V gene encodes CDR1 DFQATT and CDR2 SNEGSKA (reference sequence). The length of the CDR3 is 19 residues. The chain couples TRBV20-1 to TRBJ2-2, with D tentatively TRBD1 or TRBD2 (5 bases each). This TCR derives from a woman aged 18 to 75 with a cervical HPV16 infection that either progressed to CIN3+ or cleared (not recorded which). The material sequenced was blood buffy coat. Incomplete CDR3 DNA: TGCAGTGCTAGAAGGACCAGAGGACAAGGGAGCTCCTATAATTCACCG. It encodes CSARRTRGQGSSYNSP. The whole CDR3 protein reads CSARRTRGQGSSYNSPLFF.